These 6 T cell receptor beta chains were sequenced from one sample in a study of T cell repertoires in cytomegalovirus infection. TCRdb used MiXCR to reprocess the reads, holding one entry per CDR3 protein. The table includes roughly 230,000 distinct CDR3 sequences, roughly 23% detected once. Sequences were obtained from CD8+ T cells from PBMCs. The receptor set was obtained from a human donor in good health (CMV status not recorded). Some clones in this sample may be carry-over from other donors' samples.

The CDR3 protein is CAVRVNTEAFF. CDR3 DNA sequence: TGTGCCGTACGGGTGAACACTGAAGCTTTCTTT. The chain employs TRBV2 and TRBJ1-1; D remains unclear. Trimming took off 11 bases at V and 0 bases at J, with 7 bases between the two ends. This CDR3 has 11 residues. Germline CDR1 and CDR2: SNHLY and FYNNEI.

The sample holds many counts of this clonotype. The chain links TRBV7-2 to TRBJ2-7, with 7 bases matching TRBD1. The V and J ends lost 1 base and 3 bases, in that order; junction bases with no gene match: 3. The CDR3 totals 14 residues. CDR1 and CDR2 (germline): SGHTA, FQGNSA. CDR3 loop: CASSLGQGFYEQYF. CDR3 bases: TGTGCCAGCAGCTTAGGACAGGGTTTCTACGAGCAGTACTTC.

In this sample, this clonotype turned up once. The chain combines TRBV30 with TRBJ2-1; perhaps TRBD2 as D (6 bases). This CDR3 contains 13 residues. V was pared by 2 bases and J by 9 bases, with 14 bases between. Looked up from germline, CDR1 is GTSNPN and CDR2 is SVGIG (reference sequence). The CDR3 protein is CAWSLGGGSEQFF. In DNA form, the CDR3 reads TGTGCCTGGAGTCTGGGTGGGGGGTCTGAGCAGTTCTTC.

This clonotype was detected ten times or more. The rearrangement links TRBV7-6 to TRBJ1-5; D is unclear. Trimming pared 5 bases from V and 6 bases from J, leaving 17 bases between. Looked up from germline, CDR1 is SGHVS and CDR2 is FNYEAQ. The CDR3 contains 15 residues. Here the CDR3 reads CASSEGWEGGQPQHF. The DNA of the CDR3 is TGTGCCAGCAGCGAGGGTTGGGAGGGCGGTCAGCCCCAGCATTTT.

This clonotype was counted ten times or more. V gene TRBV7-7 combines with J gene TRBJ2-1; TRBD2 agrees at 11 bases. Trimming removed 3 bases from V and 10 bases from J; junction bases left unmatched: 5. The CDR3 runs to 14 residues. Germline loops: CDR1 SSHAT, CDR2 FNYEAQ (reference sequence). As DNA, the CDR3 is TGTGCCAGCAGCTTTAGCGGGGGGGTAGGGGAGCAGTTCTTC. It specifies CASSFSGGVGEQFF.

This clonotype came up many times. DNA for the CDR3: TGTGCCAGCAGCTTAGGGGGGGGACAGGTCTTTTGGACTGAAGCTTTCTTT. As protein: CASSLGGGQVFWTEAFF. The genes are TRBV7-8 and TRBJ1-1; 8 bases align to TRBD1. Germline lookup yields CDR1 SGHVS and CDR2 FQNEAQ. CDR3 length: 17 amino acids. V shed 1 base, J shed 5 bases, and the junction held 12 bases outside the gene matches.